Listed here are 21 T cell receptor beta chains from one sample, sequenced in a study of identical twins. Using its own MiXCR run on the 5' RACE reads, TCRdb lists one record per CDR3 protein. The repertoire holds approximately 1.8 million distinct CDR3 sequences, about 30% seen once, with approximately 0.25% in the top ten. The sample was cord blood. All receptors derive from a newborn girl in good health.

The chain is built from TRBV4-1 and TRBJ1-1; 9 nucleotides line up with TRBD1. The CDR3 sequence is 15 residues long. The germline gives CDR1 MGHRA, CDR2 YSYEKL. Unmatched junction bases numbered 8, after V lost 4 bases and J lost 5 bases. CDR3 in amino acids: CASSRLTGGWTEAFF. The CDR3 DNA follows: TGCGCCAGCAGCCGCCTTACAGGGGGCTGGACTGAAGCTTTCTTT.

The table lists this clonotype with a few counts. The rearrangement links TRBV6-1 to TRBJ2-4, with D possibly being TRBD2 (5 bases). Germline values: CDR1 MNHNS, CDR2 SASEGT. V was clipped by 5 bases and J by 13 bases, with 9 bases between them. The CDR3 covers 10 residues. This chain's CDR3 is CASSPGEQYF. As DNA, the CDR3 is TGTGCCAGCAGTCCTGGGGAGCAGTACTTC.

As for this clonotype: Possible read error: a much larger clone is one base away. V gene TRBV20-1 combines with J gene TRBJ2-1; no definite D call. The CDR3 is made up of 14 amino acids. Trimming took off 3 bases at V and 4 bases at J, with 13 bases between the two ends. Germline CDR1 reads DFQATT; CDR2 reads SNEGSKA (reference sequence). Here the CDR3 DNA reads TGCAGTGCTAGTAAACAGAGGAGATACAATGAGCAGTTCTTC. Amino acids: CSASKQRRYNEQFF.

This clonotype was observed at least ten times. V gene TRBV7-2 combines with J gene TRBJ2-3; D may be TRBD1 or TRBD2 (5 bases each). V lost 5 bases to trimming and J lost 4 bases, with 10 bases between them. The CDR3 covers 13 residues. CDR1 is SGHTA and CDR2 is FQGNSA in the germline V gene. CDR3 in DNA: TGTGCCAGCAGCCTCCGGGGCCCAGATACGCAGTATTTT. Translation: CASSLRGPDTQYF. Full variable domain (outside the CDR3, taken from reference TRBV7-2 and TRBJ2-3): GAGVSQSPSNKVTEKGKDVELRCDPISGHTALYWYRQSLGQGLEFLIYFQGNSAPDKSGLPSDRFSAERTGGSVSTLTIQRTQQEDSAVYLCASSLRGPDTQYFGPGTRLTVL.

This clonotype was picked up a small number of times. The V gene is TRBV6-2 or TRBV6-3, the J gene TRBJ2-1, with TRBD2 matching over 7 bases. The end of the DNA fits TRBJ2-7 better, so the J call may be wrong. The CDR3 consists of 18 residues. Germline CDR1 is MNHEY and CDR2 is SVGEGT. This CDR3 reads CASSYSTLLAGAYNEQYF. Written as DNA, the CDR3 is TGTGCCAGCAGTTACTCGACCCTATTAGCGGGCGCCTACAATGAGCAGTACTTC.

This clonotype was seen at least ten times. V usage is TRBV20-1 and J usage is TRBJ2-1; 8 nucleotides match TRBD2. There are 15 residues in the CDR3. CDR1 and CDR2 (germline): DFQATT, SNEGSKA (reference sequence). V dropped 0 bases and J dropped 2; count of bases not matched to a gene: 3. This CDR3 reads CSARDRTSPYNEQFF. The CDR3 nucleotides read TGCAGTGCTAGAGATCGGACTAGCCCCTACAATGAGCAGTTCTTC.

J is TRBJ1-5 and V is TRBV7-2; D is perhaps TRBD1 (6 bases). The germline CDR1 and CDR2 sequences are SGHTA and FQGNSA. With 5 bases removed from V and 13 bases from J, the gap between germline ends came to 12 bases. The CDR3 is 11 residues long. CDR3 in amino acids: CASSLGQFQHF. The CDR3 coding sequence is TGTGCCAGCAGCCTAGGACAGTTTCAGCATTTT.

The rearrangement uses TRBV27 and TRBJ2-2; D is uncertain. This CDR3 spans 14 amino acids. With 5 bases removed from V and 1 base from J, the gap between germline ends came to 8 bases. Germline V CDR1 and CDR2: MNHEY, SMNVEV (reference sequence). In nucleotides, the CDR3 is TGTGCCAGCAGTGACGACTTGAACACCGGGGAGCTGTTTTTT. It encodes CASSDDLNTGELFF.

There are a few counts of this clonotype. This chain links TRBV10-3 with TRBJ2-3, with a weak D call TRBD2 (6 bases). Germline assignment: CDR1 ENHRY and CDR2 SYGVKD. V was shortened by 4 bases and J by 1 base, with 18 bases between the two germline ends. The CDR3 is 17 residues long. The CDR3 protein is CAISAPGDLEGTDTQYF. The CDR3 bases are TGTGCCATCAGTGCTCCGGGGGACCTGGAGGGCACAGATACGCAGTATTTT.

This clonotype was counted a few times. CDR3 protein: CASEREWSSYNEQFF. Written as DNA, the CDR3 is TGTGCCAGCGAGCGGGAGTGGAGTTCCTACAATGAGCAGTTCTTC. The genes are TRBV12-3 or TRBV12-4 and TRBJ2-1; 8 nucleotides agree with TRBD2. The CDR3 contains 15 residues. V shed 8 bases, J shed 1 base, and the junction held 7 bases outside the gene matches.

This clonotype was recorded a few times. The rearrangement uses TRBV30 and TRBJ1-2; 9 nucleotides line up with TRBD1. CDR1 GTSNPN and CDR2 SVGIG come from the germline V gene (reference sequence). The ends lost 5 bases at V and 2 bases at J; junction bases unmatched: 0. The CDR3 totals 12 residues. The CDR3 here is CAWGTGNYGYTF. The CDR3 nucleotides are TGTGCCTGGGGGACAGGGAACTATGGCTACACCTTC.

This clonotype was observed a handful of times. The chain is built from TRBV11-2 and TRBJ2-5; TRBD1 matches 7 bases. Per germline, CDR1 SGHAT and CDR2 FQNNGV. CDR3 length: 13 residues. V gave up 5 bases and J gave up 7 bases; unmatched junction bases: 7. CDR3 loop: CASSTDRSGTQYF. The CDR3 bases are TGTGCCAGCAGCACGGACAGGTCGGGGACCCAGTACTTC.

In the case of this clonotype: One end of the junction varies from germline; a read error may be responsible. The chain employs TRBV11-2 and TRBJ2-3; TRBD2 aligns across 12 bases. The CDR3 is made up of 16 amino acids. Looked up from germline, CDR1 is SGHAT and CDR2 is FQNNGV. DNA of the CDR3: TGTGCCACCAGCTTCCTAGCGGGAGGGCGCACAGATACGCAGTATTTT. It is translated as CATSFLAGGRTDTQYF.

The chain couples TRBV4-2 to TRBJ2-3; TRBD2 agrees at 10 bases. The CDR3 extends over 19 amino acids. Germline CDR1 is LGHNA and CDR2 is YNFKEQ. The V segment lost 3 bases and the J segment 2 bases; nucleotides outside the gene matches: 14. The CDR3 region is CASSQGSGGALKFTDTQYF. In DNA, the CDR3 is TGTGCCAGCAGCCAGGGCAGCGGGGGGGCCCTTAAGTTCACAGATACGCAGTATTTT.

V gene TRBV29-1 combines with J gene TRBJ1-1; D remains ambiguous. CDR1 SQVTM and CDR2 ANQGSEA come from the germline V gene. This CDR3 spans 15 amino acids. Trimming took 4 bases from V and 7 from J, leaving 22 bases between them. In nucleotides, the CDR3 is TGCAGCGTTGTTCCCTACCTCACAGCCCGGGGTGAAGCTTTCTTT. Translating it yields CSVVPYLTARGEAFF.

This chain links TRBV7-9 with TRBJ1-1; TRBD1 is a possible D gene (5 bases). The CDR3 spans 15 residues. The V gene's germline CDR1 is SEHNR and CDR2 FQNEAQ (reference sequence). The ends were cut back, 1 base at V and 3 bases at J, with 12 bases in the middle. CDR3 sequence reads: CASSLELTRDTEAFF. CDR3 in DNA: TGTGCCAGCAGCTTAGAGCTGACCAGGGACACTGAAGCTTTCTTT.

Only a few counts were recorded for this clonotype. This chain connects TRBV9 to TRBJ1-1; perhaps TRBD1 as D (5 bases). The CDR3 runs to 15 residues. Between the trimmed V and J ends, which lost 5 bases and 0 bases, there was a span of 14 bases. In germline, CDR1 is SGDLS, CDR2 YYNGEE. CDR3 nucleotide sequence: TGTGCCAGCAGTCTTACGACAGATATGAACACTGAAGCTTTCTTT. Translation: CASSLTTDMNTEAFF.

This clonotype was seen a handful of times. This chain joins TRBV6-5 and TRBJ1-1; D remains ambiguous. CDR1 MNHEY and CDR2 SVGAGI come from the germline V gene. Trimming took off 7 bases at V and 5 bases at J, with 8 bases between the two ends. This CDR3 has 11 residues. The CDR3 region is CASIRQTEAFF. The CDR3 DNA sequence: TGTGCCAGCATTCGCCAGACTGAAGCTTTCTTT.

The table lists this clonotype with a few counts. The V and J genes are TRBV20-1 and TRBJ2-1; D unclear. The CDR3 runs 11 residues. V was cut by 2 bases and J by 9 bases, with 8 bases left in between. CDR1 is DFQATT, CDR2 SNEGSKA, per germline (reference sequence). CDR3 DNA sequence: TGCAGTGCTAGATATCGGAGTGAGCAGTTCTTC. Amino acid sequence: CSARYRSEQFF.

This clonotype came up a few times. The rearrangement joins TRBV3-1 to TRBJ2-5; D possibly corresponds to TRBD2 (5 bases). The better agreement between TRBJ2-7 and the DNA end casts doubt on the J call. CDR3 length equals 17 residues. The germline CDR1 and CDR2 sequences are LGHDT and YNNKEL (reference sequence). The CDR3 nucleotides read TGTGCCAGCAGCCAAATTCTCCCTGCTAGCCTGTCCTACGAGCAGTACTTC. It codes for CASSQILPASLSYEQYF.

This clonotype showed up just a few times. V and J are TRBV20-1 and TRBJ2-3; D is possibly TRBD1 (5 bases). V dropped 6 bases and J dropped 2 bases, with 9 bases sitting between them. The CDR3 is 12 residues long. Looked up from germline, CDR1 is DFQATT and CDR2 is SNEGSKA (reference sequence). The CDR3 DNA reads TGCAGTGCCGAGACAGACACAGATACGCAGTATTTT. Its translation: CSAETDTDTQYF.